The clone carrying this TCR beta chain occurred many times. The sample originates from a study of identical twins. Through template switching, a universal primer site was introduced, and the cDNA contained unique molecular identifiers. MiXCR, applied by TCRdb to the 5' RACE reads, yields one record per CDR3 protein. The sample gives roughly 690,000 distinct CDR3 sequences, 5.5% to 7.5% of which show up once; about 2% is in the top ten. The receptor's source is a man between 18 and 35 years old in good health. Sequences were obtained from naive T cells sorted from blood.

The DNA of the CDR3 is TGCAGTGCCCCCCGGGGGGGGAGTGGAGCCAAAAACATTCAGTACTTC. This codes for CSAPRGGSGAKNIQYF. The chain recombines TRBV20-1 with TRBJ2-4; 8 bases align to TRBD2. V was clipped by 6 bases and J by 0 bases; unmatched bases: 10. The CDR3 sequence is 16 residues long. The V gene's germline CDR1 is DFQATT and CDR2 SNEGSKA (reference sequence).